This T cell receptor (beta chain) was identified during a study of shared clonotypes between healthy human individuals. As regards this clone: The antigen remains undetermined.

This CDR3 contains 17 residues. Cells designated naive CD8 were CD45RO-negative and were positively selected for CCR7, with terminally differentiated effector memory CD45RA+ cells excluded. Produced via immunoSEQ multiplex PCR; TCRdb's table is partial and in-frame only. The top ten hold 0.85% to 1.3% of the sample, which has roughly 2 million clones, about 95% seen once. Regarding the study as a whole: Sampling used blood alone; tissue repertoires probably differ. Limitation of the genetic and exposure-history diversity represented came from the few donors.

V usage is TRBV21-1 and J usage is TRBJ1-5. TRBV21-1 corresponds to a pseudogene. The receptor comes from a man between 18 and 35 years old in good health. Source material: naive CD8+ T cells sorted from blood. As DNA, the CDR3 is TGTGCCAGCAGCAAATGTGGCTACCTAGCTAGCAATCAGCCCCAGCATTTT. Its translation: CASSKCGYLASNQPQHF.